This TCR beta chain was retrieved from a study of blood T cells in healthy people across ages. Extraction yielded at least 5 micrograms of total RNA per sample. With a J-beta primer mix and a sample-barcoded 5' primer, a second PCR ran about 7 to 12 cycles. TCRdb reprocessed the 5' RACE reads with MiXCR, giving one entry per CDR3 protein. The table includes hundreds of thousands of distinct CDR3 sequences, roughly 30% detected once. Germline loops: CDR1 MNHNY, CDR2 SVGAGI (reference sequence). V dropped 4 bases and J dropped 8; count of bases not matched to a gene: 7. The CDR3 sequence is 14 residues long.

This clonotype was obtained from a woman older than 75 in good health. Material for sequencing was blood. The rearrangement joins TRBV6-6 to TRBJ1-1, with TRBD1 matching over 10 bases. The CDR3 loop is CASSFPTGGSEAFF. DNA of the CDR3: TGTGCCAGCAGTTTCCCGACAGGGGGCTCAGAAGCTTTCTTT.